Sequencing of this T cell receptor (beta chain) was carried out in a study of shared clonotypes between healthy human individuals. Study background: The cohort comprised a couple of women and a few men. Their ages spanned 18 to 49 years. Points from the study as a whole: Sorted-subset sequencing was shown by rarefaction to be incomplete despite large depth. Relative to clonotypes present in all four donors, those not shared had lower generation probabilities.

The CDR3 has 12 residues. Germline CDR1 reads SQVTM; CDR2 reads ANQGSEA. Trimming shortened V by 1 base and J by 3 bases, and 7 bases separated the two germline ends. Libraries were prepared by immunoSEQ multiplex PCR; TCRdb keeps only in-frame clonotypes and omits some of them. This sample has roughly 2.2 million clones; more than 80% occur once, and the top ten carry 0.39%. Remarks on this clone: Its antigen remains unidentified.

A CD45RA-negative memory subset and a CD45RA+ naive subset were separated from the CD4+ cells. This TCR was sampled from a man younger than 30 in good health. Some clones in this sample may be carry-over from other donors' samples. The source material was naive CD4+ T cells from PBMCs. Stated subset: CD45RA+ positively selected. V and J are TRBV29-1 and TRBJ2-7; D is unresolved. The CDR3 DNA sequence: TGCAGCGTTGAAGGCGGCGTCTACGAGCAGTACTTC. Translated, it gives CSVEGGVYEQYF.